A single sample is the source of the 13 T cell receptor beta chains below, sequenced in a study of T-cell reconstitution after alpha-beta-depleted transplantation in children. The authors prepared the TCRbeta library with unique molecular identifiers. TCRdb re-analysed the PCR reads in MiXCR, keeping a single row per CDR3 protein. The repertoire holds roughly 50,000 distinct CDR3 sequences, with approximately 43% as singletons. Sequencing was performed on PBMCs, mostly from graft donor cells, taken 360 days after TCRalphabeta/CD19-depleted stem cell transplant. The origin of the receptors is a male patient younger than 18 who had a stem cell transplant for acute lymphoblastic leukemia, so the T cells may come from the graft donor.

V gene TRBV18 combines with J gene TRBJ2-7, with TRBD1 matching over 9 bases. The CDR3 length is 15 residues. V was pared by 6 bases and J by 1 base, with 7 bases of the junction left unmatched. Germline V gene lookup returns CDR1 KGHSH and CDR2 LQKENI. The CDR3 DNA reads TGTGCCAGCTCGCCCGCCGGGACAGGGTCCTACGAGCAGTACTTC. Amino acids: CASSPAGTGSYEQYF. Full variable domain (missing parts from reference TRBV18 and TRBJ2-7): NAGVMQNPRHLVRRRGQEARLRCSPMKGHSHVYWYRQLPEEGLKFMVYLQKENIIDESGMPKERFSAEFPKEGPSILRIQQVVRGDSAAYFCASSPAGTGSYEQYFGPGTRLTVT.

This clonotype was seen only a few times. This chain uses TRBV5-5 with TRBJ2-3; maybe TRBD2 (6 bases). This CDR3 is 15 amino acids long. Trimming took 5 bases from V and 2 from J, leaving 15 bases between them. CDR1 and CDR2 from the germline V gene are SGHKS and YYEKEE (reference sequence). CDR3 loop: CASSSGRRLTDTQYF. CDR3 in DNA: TGTGCCAGCAGTTCTGGGAGGAGGCTCACAGATACGCAGTATTTT. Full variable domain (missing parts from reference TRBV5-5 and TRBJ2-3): DAGVTQSPTHLIKTRGQQVTLRCSPISGHKSVSWYQQVLGQGPQFIFQYYEKEERGRGNFPDRFSARQFPNYSSELNVNALLLGDSALYLCASSSGRRLTDTQYFGPGTRLTVL.

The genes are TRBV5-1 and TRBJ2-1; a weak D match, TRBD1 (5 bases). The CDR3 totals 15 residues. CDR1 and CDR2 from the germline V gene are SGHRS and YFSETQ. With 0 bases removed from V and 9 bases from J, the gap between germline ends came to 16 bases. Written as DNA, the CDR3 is TGCGCCAGCAGCTTGGCCCGAGTACCTAGGGGTGAGCAGTTCTTC. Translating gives CASSLARVPRGEQFF.

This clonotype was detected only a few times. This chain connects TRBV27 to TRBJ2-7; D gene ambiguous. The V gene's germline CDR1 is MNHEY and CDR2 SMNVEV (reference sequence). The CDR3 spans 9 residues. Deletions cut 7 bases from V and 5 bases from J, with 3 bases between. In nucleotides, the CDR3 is TGTGCCAGCAAAAACGAGCAGTACTTC. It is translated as CASKNEQYF.

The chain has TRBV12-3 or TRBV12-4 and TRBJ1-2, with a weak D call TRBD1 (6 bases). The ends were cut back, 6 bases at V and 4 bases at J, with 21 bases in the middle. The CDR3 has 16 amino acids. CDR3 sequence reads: CASSPRQASTSYGYTF. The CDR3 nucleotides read TGTGCCAGCAGCCCTCGACAGGCCTCCACCTCCTATGGCTACACCTTC.

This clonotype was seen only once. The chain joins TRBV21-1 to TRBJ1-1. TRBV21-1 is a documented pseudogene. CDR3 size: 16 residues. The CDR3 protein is CASSKVTRVGNTEAFF. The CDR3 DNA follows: TGTGCCAGCAGCAAAGTAACTAGGGTAGGGAACACTGAAGCTTTCTTT.

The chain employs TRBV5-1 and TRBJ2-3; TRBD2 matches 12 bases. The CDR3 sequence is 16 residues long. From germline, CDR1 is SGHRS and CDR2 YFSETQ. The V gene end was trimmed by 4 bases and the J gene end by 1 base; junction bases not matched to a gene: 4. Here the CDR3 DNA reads TGCGCCAGCAGCACCTGGACTAGCGGGGGCACAGATACGCAGTATTTT. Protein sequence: CASSTWTSGGTDTQYF.

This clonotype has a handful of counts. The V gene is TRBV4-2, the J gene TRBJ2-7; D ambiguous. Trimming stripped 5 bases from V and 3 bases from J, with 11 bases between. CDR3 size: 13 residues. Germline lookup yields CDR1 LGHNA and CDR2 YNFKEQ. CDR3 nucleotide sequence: TGTGCCAGCAGCTCCCGGACCGGCTACGAGCAGTACTTC. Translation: CASSSRTGYEQYF.

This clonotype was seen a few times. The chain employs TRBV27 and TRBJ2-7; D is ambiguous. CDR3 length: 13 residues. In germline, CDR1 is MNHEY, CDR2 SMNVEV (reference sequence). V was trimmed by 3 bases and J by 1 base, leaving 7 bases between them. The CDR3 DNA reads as TGTGCCAGCAGTTTCCGTTTTTCCTACGAGCAGTACTTC. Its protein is CASSFRFSYEQYF.

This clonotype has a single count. The CDR3 bases are TGTGCCAGCAATTTCCCGACTAGCTTTAAGTTATCTGGGGCCAACGTCCTGACTTTC. This translates into CASNFPTSFKLSGANVLTF. The chain joins TRBV7-8 to TRBJ2-6; 7 bases agree with TRBD2. V lost 7 bases, J lost 1 base, and 16 bases stayed unmatched. This CDR3 region has 19 residues. Looked up from germline, CDR1 is SGHVS and CDR2 is FQNEAQ.

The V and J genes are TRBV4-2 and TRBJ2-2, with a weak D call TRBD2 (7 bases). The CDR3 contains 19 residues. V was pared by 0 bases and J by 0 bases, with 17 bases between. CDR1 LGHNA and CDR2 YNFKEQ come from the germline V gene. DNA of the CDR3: TGTGCCAGCAGCCAAGAGTATCCCGGGGGGCCAACGAACACCGGGGAGCTGTTTTTT. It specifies CASSQEYPGGPTNTGELFF.

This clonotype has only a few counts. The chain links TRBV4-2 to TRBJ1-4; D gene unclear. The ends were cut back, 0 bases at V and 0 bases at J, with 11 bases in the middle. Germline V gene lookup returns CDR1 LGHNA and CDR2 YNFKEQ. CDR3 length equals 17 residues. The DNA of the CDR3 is TGTGCCAGCAGCCAAGACGCGTCTGCGACAACTAATGAAAAACTGTTTTTT. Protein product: CASSQDASATTNEKLFF.

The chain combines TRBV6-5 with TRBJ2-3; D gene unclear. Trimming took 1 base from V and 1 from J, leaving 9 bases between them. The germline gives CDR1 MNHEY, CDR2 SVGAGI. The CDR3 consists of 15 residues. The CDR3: CASSYWGTRTDTQYF. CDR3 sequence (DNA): TGTGCCAGCAGTTACTGGGGAACTCGCACAGATACGCAGTATTTT.